This T cell receptor beta chain was obtained from a study of blood T cell repertoires in COVID-19 (dated by TCRdb to between 2020 and 2021). Regarding the research as a whole: Collaborator samples came from the United States, Italy and Spain and covered acute and convalescent phases of COVID-19. The prospective study material was composed of cDNA or gDNA derived from T cells, B-cell-depleted T cells, or PBMCs. Subjects who had been exposed to COVID-19, were actively infected with it, or had recovered from it provided the deeply sampled blood TCRbeta repertoires that made up the dataset. A de-identified subject ID, COVID-19 status, age in years and sex were almost always included in the sample metadata. A freely available public database, intended as a resource for researchers studying the immune response to SARS-CoV-2, is where the repertoires were released. The samples were drawn from the first 160 participants of the ongoing ImmuneRACE study and from 1,254 subjects provided by 6 global collaborators. Where available, HLA class I and class II types were taken from metadata supplied by the sample provider and were not determined by assay-based typing. Results the study describes overall, beyond this receptor: The amount of clinical and demographic metadata varied by source and participant and was provided uncurated.

The immunoSEQ Assay, a bias-controlled multiplex PCR, was used to amplify TCRbeta CDR3 regions from genomic DNA. For the original study's pipeline: The number of nucleated cells in each sample was estimated by amplification of reference gene primers within the assay. To quantify the absolute abundance of each unique TCRbeta CDR3 rearrangement, sequence reads were collapsed and filtered. For each sample, productive Simpson clonality was calculated as the square root of Simpson's diversity index over productive rearrangements. TCRdb took this table from immuneACCESS and kept in-frame rearrangements with V and J called. Such tables lack part of the clones; where checked against another copy, unresolved V genes explain under half of the gap, and the rest is unexplained. That table supplies the V and J calls and clone size; D and trimming were determined from the DNA. The sample table contains approximately 280,000 clones; only one count was recorded for 90% of them. Of the sample, less than 2% falls within the top ten clones.

Details on this clone: Its specific antigen is unknown. No quality values exist for individual bases; no much larger clone is one base distant.

V gives up 5 bases and J gives up 2 bases, and the segment between their germline ends measures 19 bases. According to the germline V gene, CDR1 reads SGHVS and CDR2 reads FQNEAQ. Inclusive of the bounding cysteine and phenylalanine, the CDR3 is 18 residues long. CDR3 DNA only is kept here, 54 bases in frame from base 1. In the prospective study, participants were about 18 to 95 years old, resided in about two dozen geographic areas of the United States, and were enrolled through a virtual design. Cohort assignment in the prospective study relied on participant-reported clinical history from a screening survey and a study questionnaire. In the prospective study, whole blood, serum and a nasopharyngeal or oropharyngeal swab were collected from each participant by mobile phlebotomists. Over an approximately 2-month period, participants in the prospective study had the option of providing additional blood draws and questionnaires. Blood samples from the prospective study were shipped frozen or at room temperature prior to DNA extraction.

Sequencing used PBMCs or T cells enriched from blood (not recorded which). This sequence uses TRBV7-8 and TRBJ2-6; TRBD1 is a weak D gene call, 5 bases matching. The sequence came from a woman between 18 and 29 years old with acute COVID-19. CDR3 sequence: CASSPRSRVGAGANVLTF. The nucleotide sequence is given as TGTGCCAGCAGCCCGCGAAGCAGGGTGGGTGCTGGGGCCAACGTCCTGACTTTC.